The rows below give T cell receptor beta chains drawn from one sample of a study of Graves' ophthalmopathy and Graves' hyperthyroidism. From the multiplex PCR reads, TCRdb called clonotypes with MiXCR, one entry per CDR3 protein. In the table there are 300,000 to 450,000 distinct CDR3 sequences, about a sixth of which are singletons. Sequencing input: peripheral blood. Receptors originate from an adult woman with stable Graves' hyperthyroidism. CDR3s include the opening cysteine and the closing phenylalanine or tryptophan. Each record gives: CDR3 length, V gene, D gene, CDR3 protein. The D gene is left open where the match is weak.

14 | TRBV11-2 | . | CASSFGQFSYEQYF
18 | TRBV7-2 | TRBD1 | CASSPETGDRDYNYGYTF
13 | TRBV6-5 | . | CASSYGGDYGYTF
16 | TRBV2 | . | CASSEARPGGNTEAFF
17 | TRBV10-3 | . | CAISEFREQSLRYEQYF
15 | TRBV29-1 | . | CSVDMGARGVDEQYF
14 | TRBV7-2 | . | CASGPVGGDYEQYF
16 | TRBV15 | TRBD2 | CATGSGGTTGANVLTF
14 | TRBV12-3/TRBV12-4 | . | CASSQRRGSDTQYF
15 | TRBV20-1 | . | CSAMTYSRVPYEQYF
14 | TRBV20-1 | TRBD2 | CSARDRGVTGELFF
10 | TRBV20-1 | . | CSARDPQDVF
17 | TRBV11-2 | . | CASSRGDRQVGWGEQYF
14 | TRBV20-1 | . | CSASKGPLNTEAFF
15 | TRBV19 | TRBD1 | CASSKQGAVDYEQYF
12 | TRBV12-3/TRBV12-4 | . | CASSRNTYGYTF
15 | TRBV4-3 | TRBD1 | CASSQARTGWETQYF
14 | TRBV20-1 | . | CSASSVANTGELFF
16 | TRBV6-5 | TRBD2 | CASSYPQRDPAETQYF
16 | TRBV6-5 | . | CASIRDPLGNTGELFF
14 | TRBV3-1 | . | CASSQGGGLETQYF
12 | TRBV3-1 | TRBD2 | CASYGGRHEQYF
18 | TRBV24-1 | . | CSTSDAGTCFSGANVLTF
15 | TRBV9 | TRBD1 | CASSPGGQPYQPQHF
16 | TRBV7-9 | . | CASSSRTHSANYGYTF
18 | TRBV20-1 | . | CSARLTDPQGSGNQPQHF
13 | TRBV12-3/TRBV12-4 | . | CASRRTETSPLHF
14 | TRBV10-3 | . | CAISPGTNSFGYTF
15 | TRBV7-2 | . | CASSSSGNTKNIQYF
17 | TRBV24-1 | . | CATSDFGGSLEQETQYF
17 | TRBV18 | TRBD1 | CASSPREGGRRNTEAFF
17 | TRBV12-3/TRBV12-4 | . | CASSWDFLSSYNSPLHF
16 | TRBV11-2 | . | CASSPGGSRKTGELFF
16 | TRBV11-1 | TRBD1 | CASSSQAGQGDLEQYF
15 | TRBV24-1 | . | CATSDRGGGEQPQHF
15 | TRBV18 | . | CASLPVAAPRREAFF
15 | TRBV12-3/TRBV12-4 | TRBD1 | CASSSVGTANYGYTF
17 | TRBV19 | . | CASSIVGAGDFSYEQYF
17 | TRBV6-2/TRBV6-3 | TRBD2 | CASSVLAGLSGANVLTF
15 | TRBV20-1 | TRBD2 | CSAQRGTSGTYEQYF
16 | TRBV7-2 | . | CASSLGPDSLNYGYTF
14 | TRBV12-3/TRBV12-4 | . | CASSPPARNYGYTF
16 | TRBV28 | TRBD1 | CASSLQQGVSYYGYTF
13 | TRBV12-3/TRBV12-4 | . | CASKFNGNQPQHF
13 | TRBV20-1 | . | CSARDLGAYGQYF
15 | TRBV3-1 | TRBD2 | CASSQGSGGFGELFF
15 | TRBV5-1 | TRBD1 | CASTTGGQGRSEQYF
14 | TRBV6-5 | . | CASSSVSNSYEQYF
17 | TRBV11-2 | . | CASSLESPGYNTGELFF
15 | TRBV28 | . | CASSLNWGRTYEQYF
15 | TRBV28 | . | CASSHRDAGANVLTF
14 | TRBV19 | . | CASTPFFGTGELFF
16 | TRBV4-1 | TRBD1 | CASSQDTGTGGAEQYF
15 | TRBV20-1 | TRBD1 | CSARALDRVVGEQYF
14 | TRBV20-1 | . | CSATGGSGGYEQYF